This is a list of T cell receptor beta chains from one sample in a study of beta chain features in type 1 diabetes. Profiled with immunoSEQ multiplex PCR; TCRdb holds only in-frame clones, not every one. This sample carries about 620,000 clones, around a sixth of them seen once, and the ten largest clones take approximately 0.087%. The sample taken for sequencing was naive CD4+ T cells from blood. The receptor source for this set is a man aged 18 to 35 in good health. The CDR3 runs from the conserved cysteine through the conserved F or W. Only some rows state a clone size, as once, few, many or a class for expanded clones.

j_call: TRBJ1-4; v_call: TRBV5-1; clone_size: few; cdr3_aa: CASSQQGIEKLFF
j_call: TRBJ1-1; v_call: TRBV18; clone_size: .; cdr3_aa: CASSPQRNTEAFF
j_call: TRBJ2-7; v_call: TRBV10-3; clone_size: .; cdr3_aa: CAIRIEITGTGGDKQYF
j_call: TRBJ2-1; v_call: TRBV11-3; clone_size: .; cdr3_aa: CASSLGFTHEQFF
j_call: TRBJ1-5; v_call: TRBV4-2; clone_size: .; cdr3_aa: CASSQDRDQPQHF
j_call: TRBJ2-3; v_call: TRBV7-9; clone_size: .; cdr3_aa: CASSFSASSQATQYF
j_call: TRBJ2-2; v_call: TRBV4-3; clone_size: .; cdr3_aa: CASSQGLRINGRGLVTGELFF
j_call: TRBJ2-5; v_call: TRBV29-1; clone_size: few; cdr3_aa: CSAQGLAGVQETQYF
j_call: TRBJ1-1; v_call: TRBV7-9; clone_size: .; cdr3_aa: CASSPRTGQNTEAFF
j_call: TRBJ2-1; v_call: TRBV5-1; clone_size: .; cdr3_aa: CASSYPGLAGGEQFF
j_call: TRBJ1-2; v_call: TRBV9; clone_size: .; cdr3_aa: CASSVAPIGQMGYTF
j_call: TRBJ2-6; v_call: TRBV19; clone_size: few; cdr3_aa: CASSIEGTGANVLTF
j_call: TRBJ1-1; v_call: TRBV7-2; clone_size: few; cdr3_aa: CASIPGPMNTEAFF
j_call: TRBJ2-7; v_call: TRBV9; clone_size: few; cdr3_aa: CASSDEQYF
j_call: TRBJ1-4; v_call: TRBV2; clone_size: few; cdr3_aa: CASSGDRKAEKLFF
j_call: TRBJ2-3; v_call: TRBV6-5; clone_size: .; cdr3_aa: CASSRTGDPNHTQYF
j_call: TRBJ1-2; v_call: TRBV2; clone_size: few; cdr3_aa: CASSVNRGDIGYTF
j_call: TRBJ2-3; v_call: TRBV9; clone_size: few; cdr3_aa: CASSVGPSRLEAQYF
j_call: TRBJ1-5; v_call: TRBV5-1; clone_size: few; cdr3_aa: CASSLDVGPQHF
j_call: TRBJ1-2; v_call: TRBV28; clone_size: .; cdr3_aa: CASSLPQVAGVGGYTF
j_call: TRBJ1-1; v_call: TRBV28; clone_size: few; cdr3_aa: CASSLSDGRGTEAFF
j_call: TRBJ1-1; v_call: TRBV28; clone_size: few; cdr3_aa: CASSPGGGREAFF
j_call: TRBJ1-1; v_call: TRBV18; clone_size: .; cdr3_aa: CASSPLLGNTEAFF
j_call: TRBJ1-1; v_call: TRBV4-3; clone_size: .; cdr3_aa: CASSQEGKGNTEAFF
j_call: TRBJ2-5; v_call: TRBV29-1; clone_size: .; cdr3_aa: CSVTENQETQYF
j_call: .; v_call: TRBV7-9; clone_size: few; cdr3_aa: CASSVDSPYEQYF
j_call: TRBJ1-5; v_call: TRBV2; clone_size: few; cdr3_aa: CASSGGNQPQHF
j_call: TRBJ2-4; v_call: TRBV7-2; clone_size: .; cdr3_aa: CASSLQGSKNIQYF
j_call: TRBJ1-2; v_call: TRBV13; clone_size: .; cdr3_aa: CASSLRAGQGPRYTF
j_call: TRBJ1-5; v_call: TRBV10-3; clone_size: few; cdr3_aa: CATSPGNQPQHF
j_call: TRBJ1-4; v_call: TRBV9; clone_size: .; cdr3_aa: CASSVNPGSANEKLFF
j_call: TRBJ2-7; v_call: TRBV29-1; clone_size: few; cdr3_aa: CSVGPPLSYEQYF
j_call: TRBJ2-3; v_call: TRBV7-2; clone_size: .; cdr3_aa: CASLVASGTDTQYF
j_call: TRBJ1-6; v_call: TRBV5-6; clone_size: .; cdr3_aa: CASSSTGTGSSPLHF
j_call: TRBJ2-1; v_call: TRBV5-4; clone_size: .; cdr3_aa: CASSLRGGDEQFF
j_call: TRBJ2-7; v_call: TRBV7-4; clone_size: .; cdr3_aa: CASSSTCGTESYEQYF
j_call: TRBJ2-3; v_call: TRBV9; clone_size: few; cdr3_aa: CASSVRLAGGQYF
j_call: TRBJ2-7; v_call: TRBV4-3; clone_size: few; cdr3_aa: CASSPRDREYEQYF
j_call: TRBJ2-1; v_call: TRBV25-1; clone_size: .; cdr3_aa: CASSPRLAHSYNEQFF
j_call: TRBJ1-4; v_call: TRBV7-9; clone_size: .; cdr3_aa: CASSLSGQGNEKLFF
j_call: TRBJ1-1; v_call: TRBV5-1; clone_size: few; cdr3_aa: CASSLDQGRGTEAFF
j_call: TRBJ1-1; v_call: TRBV21-1; clone_size: few; cdr3_aa: CASSPGERGARGTEAFF